The 17 T cell receptor beta chains listed next were all sequenced from one sample in a study of shared clonotypes between healthy human individuals. TCRdb's copy holds only in-frame clones and misses some; the assay was immunoSEQ multiplex PCR. The profile shows some 1,900,000 clones, about 95% of them singletons. Naive CD8 cells comprised CD45RO-negative, CCR7-positively selected cells, excluding terminally differentiated effector memory CD45RA+ cells. The sequenced sample was naive CD8+ T cells sorted from blood. These receptors originate from a man younger than 35 in good health.

The V gene is TRBV5-1, the J gene TRBJ1-1, with 7 bases aligning to TRBD1. The CDR3 length is 15 residues. Germline V gene data show CDR1 as SGHRS and CDR2 as YFSETQ. The ends lost 4 bases at V and 1 base at J; junction bases unmatched: 7. The CDR3 here is CASSPWGTANTEAFF. CDR3 DNA sequence: TGCGCCAGCAGCCCGTGGGGGACAGCGAACACTGAAGCTTTCTTT.

The chain employs TRBV27 and TRBJ1-1; 12 bases match TRBD1. In germline, CDR1 is MNHEY, CDR2 SMNVEV (reference sequence). The CDR3 totals 16 residues. Trimming removed 5 bases from V and 4 bases from J; junction bases left unmatched: 8. The CDR3 is CASSLRDRGLGTEAFF. CDR3 nucleotide sequence: TGTGCCAGCAGTCTCCGGGACAGGGGGCTCGGCACTGAAGCTTTCTTT.

The chain couples TRBV4-1 to TRBJ2-3; D is unclear. Germline loops: CDR1 MGHRA, CDR2 YSYEKL. CDR3 length: 15 residues. V lost 1 base and J lost 7, with 15 bases in between. Here the CDR3 DNA reads TGCGCCAGCAGCCAAGGTAATGGCTTGCTTCATACGCAGTATTTT. Translated: CASSQGNGLLHTQYF.

J is TRBJ2-7 and V is TRBV30, with D uncertain. CDR3 length: 14 amino acids. V lost 0 bases, J lost 4 bases, and 13 bases lay in between. CDR1 and CDR2 (germline): GTSNPN, SVGIG (reference sequence). The DNA for the CDR3 is TGTGCCTGGAGTGTAGGGCCGACTTTTTACGAGCAGTACTTC. Translated, it gives CAWSVGPTFYEQYF.

V is TRBV6-5 and J is TRBJ1-6; D is ambiguous. Looked up from germline, CDR1 is MNHEY and CDR2 is SVGAGI. The CDR3 sequence is 15 residues long. The ends were cut back, 5 bases at V and 0 bases at J, with 8 bases in the middle. CDR3 sequence (DNA): TGTGCCAGCAGTCCACGGGACTCCTATAATTCACCCCTCCACTTT. As protein: CASSPRDSYNSPLHF.

The V gene is TRBV11-2, the J gene TRBJ2-2; D may be TRBD1 (6 bases). Germline loops: CDR1 SGHAT, CDR2 FQNNGV. The CDR3 has 16 amino acids. V lost 1 base, J lost 4 bases, and 13 bases lay in between. The chain's CDR3 is CASSLGPDRSTGELFF. The CDR3, as DNA: TGTGCCAGCAGCTTAGGCCCAGACAGGAGCACCGGGGAGCTGTTTTTT.

The genes are TRBV7-8 and TRBJ2-2, with TRBD2 identical over 10 bases. CDR1 is SGHVS and CDR2 is FQNEAQ in the germline V gene. CDR3 length equals 16 residues. Losses at the gene ends were 5 bases for V and 8 bases for J; bases not matched to a gene: 11. DNA for the CDR3: TGTGCCAGCAGCCCTAGCGGGGGCCCAACCGCTGGGGAGCTGTTTTTT. It codes for CASSPSGGPTAGELFF.

V and J are TRBV13 and TRBJ2-7, with TRBD1 matching 9 bases. The ends lost 6 bases at V and 5 bases at J; junction bases unmatched: 17. Germline V gives CDR1 PRHDT, CDR2 FYEKMQ (reference sequence). This CDR3 is built from 17 residues. This chain's CDR3 is CASRGLTGTGMKDEQYF. For the CDR3, the DNA is TGTGCCAGCAGGGGGTTGACCGGGACAGGGATGAAGGACGAGCAGTACTTC.

On this clone: The junction departs from germline at one end; a sequencing error may be responsible. The V and J genes are TRBV7-7 and TRBJ2-2; 13 bases line up with TRBD2. The CDR3 is 18 amino acids. Per the germline V gene, CDR1 is SSHAT and CDR2 is FNYEAQ (reference sequence). In nucleotides, the CDR3 is TGTGCTAGCAGCTTAGAACTAGCGGGGGGGCCGCGCACCGGGGAGCTGTTTTTT. Its translation is CASSLELAGGPRTGELFF.

V and J are TRBV4-1 and TRBJ2-7; 10 bases align to TRBD2. Trimming at V came to 3 bases and at J to 7 bases, leaving 9 bases not matched to a gene. CDR3 length: 15 amino acids. Germline V gives CDR1 MGHRA, CDR2 YSYEKL. CDR3 DNA sequence: TGCGCCAGCAGCCACGGACTAGCGGCCAAAGCGGAGCAGTACTTC. Protein: CASSHGLAAKAEQYF.

The chain recombines TRBV20-1 with TRBJ1-4; 8 nucleotides align to TRBD1. The CDR3 loop spans 11 amino acids. The germline gives CDR1 DFQATT, CDR2 SNEGSKA (reference sequence). Germline trimming cut 5 bases from V and 14 bases from J; bases unmatched to any gene: 7. CDR3 amino acids: CSAPLDRVLFF. The CDR3 coding sequence is TGCAGTGCTCCCTTGGACAGGGTGCTGTTTTTT.

This sequence joins TRBV11-1 and TRBJ2-1, with D possibly TRBD1 on 6 matching bases. The length of the CDR3 is 15 residues. Germline CDR1 is SGHAT and CDR2 is FQDESV (reference sequence). Trimming stripped 5 bases from V and 4 bases from J, with 15 bases between. The CDR3 loop is CASSPTQGIYNEQFF. CDR3 nucleotide sequence: TGTGCCAGCAGCCCAACACAGGGTATTTACAATGAGCAGTTCTTC. Full variable domain (rest looked up from reference TRBV11-1 and TRBJ2-1): EAEVAQSPRYKITEKSQAVAFWCDPISGHATLYWYRQILGQGPELLVQFQDESVVDDSQLPKDRFSAERLKGVDSTLKIQPAELGDSAMYLCASSPTQGIYNEQFFGPGTRLTVL.

This CDR3 is CASKGRGTYEQYF. CDR3 DNA: TGTGCCAGTAAGGGCAGGGGGACCTACGAGCAGTACTTC. J is TRBJ2-7 and V is TRBV19, with TRBD1 matching 7 bases. The germline gives CDR1 LNHDA, CDR2 SQIVND (reference sequence). The CDR3 extends over 13 amino acids. Germline trimming cut 7 bases from V and 2 bases from J; bases unmatched to any gene: 5.

The chain recombines TRBV15 with TRBJ1-1; 9 bases are shared with TRBD1. The CDR3 spans 15 residues. Trimming at V came to 5 bases and at J to 4 bases, leaving 8 bases not matched to a gene. Germline assignment: CDR1 LNHNV and CDR2 YYDKDF (reference sequence). The CDR3 loop is CATSSPPDRGTEAFF. The CDR3 region has the DNA TGTGCCACCAGCTCACCCCCGGACAGGGGCACTGAAGCTTTCTTT.

As to this clone: Germline and junction disagree at one end, which may indicate a read error. The V and J genes are TRBV7-9 and TRBJ2-7, with D possibly matching TRBD2 (6 bases). The CDR3 is 11 residues long. The germline V gene encodes CDR1 SEHNR and CDR2 FQNEAQ (reference sequence). The CDR3 reads CACSGGYEQYF. CDR3 in DNA: TGTGCCTGCAGCGGAGGGTACGAGCAGTACTTC.

The rearrangement joins TRBV19 to TRBJ2-7; 10 bases map to TRBD2. After removal of 9 bases from V and 2 bases from J, the junction contained 4 bases not matched to a gene. Germline CDR1 is LNHDA and CDR2 is SQIVND (reference sequence). The CDR3 length is 13 residues. The CDR3 DNA reads as TGTGCCAGCTCAACTAGCGGGGCCTACGAGCAGTACTTC. Translated: CASSTSGAYEQYF.

This sequence joins TRBV28 and TRBJ2-1; 9 nucleotides line up with TRBD1. CDR1 and CDR2 from the germline V gene are MDHEN and SYDVKM. The V gene end was trimmed by 5 bases and the J gene end by 1 base; junction bases not matched to a gene: 6. The length of the CDR3 is 16 residues. The DNA for the CDR3 is TGTGCCAGCAGTGGGAACAGGGGGCCATCCTACAATGAGCAGTTCTTC. This sequence encodes CASSGNRGPSYNEQFF. Full variable domain (missing parts from reference TRBV28 and TRBJ2-1): DVKVTQSSRYLVKRTGEKVFLECVQDMDHENMFWYRQDPGLGLRLIYFSYDVKMKEKGDIPEGYSVSREKKERFSLILESASTNQTSMYLCASSGNRGPSYNEQFFGPGTRLTVL.